This T cell receptor beta chain was captured in a study of OX40 agonist ivuxolimab in advanced cancers. TCRdb keeps only in-frame clones here, not all; method: immunoSEQ multiplex PCR. The data hold roughly 20,000 clones, with around four fifths observed a single time. The CDR3 runs to 14 residues. Per the germline V gene, CDR1 is MNHEY and CDR2 is SVGAGI. Unmatched junction bases numbered 0, after V lost 6 bases and J lost 1 base. A remark on this clone: Its antigen is undetermined.

Study-wide results and limits: CD8+ T cells showed, on average, more clonal expansion than CD4+ cells.

The rearrangement uses TRBV6-5 and TRBJ2-3; TRBD2 agrees at 11 bases. The sequencing here drew on CD4+ or CD8+ T cells sorted from blood, taken in a trial of the OX40 agonist ivuxolimab. This receptor was obtained from an adult with an advanced solid tumor such as melanoma, head and neck, liver or kidney cancer. CDR3 residues: CASRGLAGTDTQYF. The CDR3 region has the DNA TGTGCCAGCAGGGGACTAGCGGGCACAGATACGCAGTATTTT.